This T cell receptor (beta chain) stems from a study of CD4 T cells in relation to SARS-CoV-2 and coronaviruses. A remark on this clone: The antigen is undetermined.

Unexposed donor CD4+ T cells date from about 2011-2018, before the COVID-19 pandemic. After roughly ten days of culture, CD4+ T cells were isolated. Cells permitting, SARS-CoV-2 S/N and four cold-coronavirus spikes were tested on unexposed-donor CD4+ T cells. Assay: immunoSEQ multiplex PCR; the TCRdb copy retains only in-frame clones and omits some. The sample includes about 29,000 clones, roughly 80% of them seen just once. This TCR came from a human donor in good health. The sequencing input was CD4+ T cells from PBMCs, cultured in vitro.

The CDR3 spells CSVASQGSNYGYTF. The CDR3 DNA sequence: TGCAGCGTTGCCTCACAGGGGAGTAACTATGGCTACACCTTC. The J gene is TRBJ1-2, the V gene TRBV29-1; 7 bases are a match to TRBD1. CDR1 is SQVTM, CDR2 ANQGSEA, per germline. The trim removed 4 bases at V and 1 base at J, leaving 6 bases unmatched. There are 14 residues in the CDR3.